The 5 T cell receptor beta chains below all came from one sample that was sequenced in a study of control samples from healthy donors and cancer patients. Produced via immunoSEQ multiplex PCR; TCRdb's table is partial and in-frame only. Of 100,000 to 150,000 clones listed, about nine tenths are singletons. Sequences were obtained from blood. The receptor source for this set is a middle-aged man in good health.

This sequence joins TRBV11-2 and TRBJ1-5; the D is unclear. The CDR3 covers 16 residues. CDR1 and CDR2 from the germline V gene are SGHAT and FQNNGV. The V and J ends lost 0 bases and 0 bases respectively, with 9 bases between them. CDR3 DNA sequence: TGTGCCAGCAGCTTAGAAATGGGCAATAGCAATCAGCCCCAGCATTTT. Translation gives CASSLEMGNSNQPQHF.

The V call is TRBV4-3, the J call TRBJ2-7, with D tentatively TRBD2 (6 bases). This CDR3 contains 14 residues. From germline, CDR1 is LGHNA and CDR2 YSLEER. V was cut by 2 bases and J by 4 bases, with 12 bases left in between. The CDR3 bases are TGCGCCAGCAGCCAACCCGGCGGAGGGTACGAGCAGTACTTC. It translates to CASSQPGGGYEQYF.

The chain joins TRBV11-3 to TRBJ1-6; 9 nucleotides agree with TRBD1. The length of the CDR3 is 19 residues. V dropped 5 bases and J dropped 0; count of bases not matched to a gene: 11. Per the germline V gene, CDR1 is SGHNT and CDR2 is YENEEA. This CDR3 is CASSDNRGRWGSYNSPLHF. The CDR3 coding sequence is TGTGCCAGCAGCGACAACAGGGGGCGGTGGGGCTCCTATAATTCACCCCTCCACTTT.

The rearrangement joins TRBV29-1 to TRBJ2-1, with D perhaps assigned TRBD1 or TRBD2 (5 bases each). Trimming took off 0 bases at V and 3 bases at J, with 12 bases between the two ends. In germline, CDR1 is SQVTM, CDR2 ANQGSEA. CDR3 length: 15 amino acids. CDR3 loop: CSVEDSRGFYNEQFF. The DNA for the CDR3 is TGCAGCGTTGAAGATTCGAGGGGATTCTACAATGAGCAGTTCTTC.

This clone was detected once. This chain joins TRBV5-6 and TRBJ2-2; D might be TRBD2 (5 bases). From germline, CDR1 is SGHDT and CDR2 YYEEEE. The germline V and J ends were trimmed by 1 base and 1 base, with 11 bases remaining between them. The CDR3 contains 16 residues. The CDR3 region has the DNA TGTGCCAGCAGCTTGCGACGGGATAGGAACACCGGGGAGCTGTTTTTT. Its protein is CASSLRRDRNTGELFF.